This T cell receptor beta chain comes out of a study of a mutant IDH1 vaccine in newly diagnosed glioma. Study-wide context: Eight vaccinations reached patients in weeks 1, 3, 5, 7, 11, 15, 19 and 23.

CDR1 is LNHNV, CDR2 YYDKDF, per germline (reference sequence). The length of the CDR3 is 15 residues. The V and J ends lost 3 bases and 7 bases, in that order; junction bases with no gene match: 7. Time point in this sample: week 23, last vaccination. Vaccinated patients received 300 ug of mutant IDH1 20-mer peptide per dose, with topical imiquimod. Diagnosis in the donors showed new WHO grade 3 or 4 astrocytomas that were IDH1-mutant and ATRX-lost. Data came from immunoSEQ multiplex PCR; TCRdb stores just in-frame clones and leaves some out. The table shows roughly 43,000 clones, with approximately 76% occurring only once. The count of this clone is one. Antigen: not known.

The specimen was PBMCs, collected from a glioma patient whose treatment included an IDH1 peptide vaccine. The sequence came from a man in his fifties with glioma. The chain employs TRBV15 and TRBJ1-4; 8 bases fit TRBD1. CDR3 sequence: CATSSLTGDSEKLFF. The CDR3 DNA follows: TGTGCCACCAGCAGCTTGACAGGGGATAGTGAAAAACTGTTTTTT. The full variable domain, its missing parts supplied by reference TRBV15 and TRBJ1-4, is DAMVIQNPRYQVTQFGKPVTLSCSQTLNHNVMYWYQQKSSQAPKLLFHYYDKDFNNEADTPDNFQSRRPNTSFCFLDIRSPGLGDTAMYLCATSSLTGDSEKLFFGSGTQLSVL.